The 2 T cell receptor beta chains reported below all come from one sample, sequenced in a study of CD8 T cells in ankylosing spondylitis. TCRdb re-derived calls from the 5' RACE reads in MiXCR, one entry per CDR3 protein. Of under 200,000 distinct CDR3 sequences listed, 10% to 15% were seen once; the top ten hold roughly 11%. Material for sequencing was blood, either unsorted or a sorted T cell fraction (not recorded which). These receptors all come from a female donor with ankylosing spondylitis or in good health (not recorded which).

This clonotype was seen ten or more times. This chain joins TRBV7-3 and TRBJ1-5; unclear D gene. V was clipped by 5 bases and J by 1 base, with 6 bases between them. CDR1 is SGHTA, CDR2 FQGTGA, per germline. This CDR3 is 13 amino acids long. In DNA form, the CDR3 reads TGTGCCAGCAGCGCAGACAGCAATCAGCCCCAGCATTTT. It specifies CASSADSNQPQHF. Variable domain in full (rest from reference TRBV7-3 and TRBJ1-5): GAGVSQTPSNKVTEKGKYVELRCDPISGHTALYWYRQSLGQGPEFLIYFQGTGAADDSGLPNDRFFAVRPEGSVSTLKIQRTERGDSAVYLCASSADSNQPQHFGDGTRLSIL.

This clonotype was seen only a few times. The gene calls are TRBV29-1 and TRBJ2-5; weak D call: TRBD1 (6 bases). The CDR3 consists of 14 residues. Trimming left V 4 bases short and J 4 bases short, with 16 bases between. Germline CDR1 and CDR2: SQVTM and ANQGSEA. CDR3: CSVGGQTTPETQYF. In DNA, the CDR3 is TGCAGCGTTGGAGGACAGACAACCCCAGAGACCCAGTACTTC.